This record looks at one T cell receptor (beta chain) sequence and its context. The antigen is unknown. The method was immunoSEQ multiplex PCR; TCRdb's version includes in-frame clones alone and lacks a portion of them. The table lists millions of clones, around nine tenths of them singletons. This record belongs to a study of shared clonotypes between healthy human individuals. Points from the study as a whole: All-four-donor shared clonotypes had higher generation probabilities than non-shared clonotypes did.

The CDR3 runs 18 residues. The chain links TRBV21-1 to TRBJ1-6. TRBV21-1 is labeled a pseudogene. This sequence originates from a man aged 18 to 29 in good health. Input material: naive CD4+ T cells sorted from blood. The subset is: CD45RA+ positively selected. CDR3 sequence: CASSQAGRRTGRDSPLHF. In DNA, the CDR3 is TGTGCCAGCAGCCAAGCGGGGAGACGAACAGGGAGGGATTCACCCCTCCACTTT.